Shown below are 4 T cell receptor beta chains from a single sample sequenced in a study of T cell responses to AZD1222 COVID-19 vaccine (dated by TCRdb to the early 2020s). The library was made by the immunoSEQ multiplex PCR assay. TCRdb provides this immuneACCESS table in a form limited to in-frame rearrangements. Some clones are lacking; in checked studies, under half of them reflect an unresolved V gene, and why the rest are absent is not known. This sample comprises more than 80,000 clones, 85% to 90% of them detected only once. Roughly 10% of the sample goes to the ten largest clones. The sample's time point, from its label and the paper: baseline before first vaccination. Sequenced material: peripheral blood, taken on day 0 of AZD1222 vaccination. Every receptor here comes from an adult in good health.

The chain combines TRBV6-2 or TRBV6-3 with TRBJ1-2; 7 nucleotides align to TRBD1. The V and J ends lost 6 bases and 4 bases, in that order; junction bases with no gene match: 8. This CDR3 contains 14 residues. Germline V CDR1 and CDR2: MNHEY, SVGEGT. In nucleotides, the CDR3 is TGTGCCAGCAGCTCAGGGACAGCCCTCTATGGCTACACCTTC. Its translation is CASSSGTALYGYTF.

The gene calls are TRBV6-1 and TRBJ2-6, with D possibly being TRBD1 (6 bases). CDR1 and CDR2 from the germline V gene are MNHNS and SASEGT. With 2 bases removed from V and 4 bases from J, the gap between germline ends came to 15 bases. The CDR3 length is 17 residues. As DNA, the CDR3 is TGTGCCAGCAGTGAATTTGGGGGCTCGACCGGGGCCAACGTCCTGACTTTC. Translating gives CASSEFGGSTGANVLTF.

The rearrangement uses TRBV12-3 or TRBV12-4 and TRBJ2-7, with 8 bases that match TRBD1. With V trimmed by 10 bases and J by 5 bases, 10 bases remained unmatched. This CDR3 has 13 residues. CDR3 bases: TGTGCCATACGACGACAGGGGAACCACGAGCAGTACTTC. It specifies CAIRRQGNHEQYF.

This chain joins TRBV5-1 and TRBJ2-3; TRBD1 matches at 7 bases. The ends lost 2 bases at V and 1 base at J; junction bases unmatched: 4. This CDR3 is built from 15 residues. CDR1 is SGHRS and CDR2 is YFSETQ in the germline V gene. The CDR3 DNA reads TGCGCCAGCAGCTTAGGGGGCGTAGGCACAGATACGCAGTATTTT. Translated, it gives CASSLGGVGTDTQYF.